Detailed here is one T cell receptor (beta chain). Time point meaning: newly diagnosed GD, antithyroid drugs for less than 3 months. After RNA was extracted from PBMCs, the TCR library was made from it. Graves' disease diagnoses followed American Thyroid Association guidelines. This entry is derived from a study of regulatory T cells in long-lasting Graves disease. Germline V CDR1 and CDR2: MNHNS, SASEGT. The CDR3 has 14 residues. V lost 10 bases to trimming and J lost 3 bases, with 18 bases between them. Combining iRepertoire HTBI primers with Arm-PCR of CDR3 regions, the authors built TCR beta libraries. Per the original data handling: Across all samples, roughly 62 TRBV segments and 11 to 15 TRBJ segments were identified. TCRdb re-analysed the multiplex PCR reads in MiXCR, keeping a single row per CDR3 protein. The authors' filters were not applied to this entry. The sample holds 250,000 or so distinct CDR3 sequences; around 20% are singletons and the top ten take around 13%.

V and J are TRBV6-1 and TRBJ1-2; possibly TRBD1 for D (5 bases). The specimen was peripheral blood mononuclear cells (PBMCs), collected at new diagnosis, from a patient treated with antithyroid drugs. The receptor was isolated from a female donor with Graves disease. For the CDR3, the DNA is TGTGCCACCAATCGAGGCGGGGGATACTATGGCTACACCTTC. Its translation: CATNRGGGYYGYTF.